This T cell receptor beta chain was recorded in a study of identifying expanded T cells in peripheral blood (dated by TCRdb to the late 2010s). Turning to the overall study: Technical replicates were generated by sequencing separate aliquots of the same genomic DNA pool, and four replicates were compared pairwise. Beyond this particular receptor, the publication reports: Both the number of clones called differentially abundant and the false-positive rate were significantly reduced by the beta-binomial model across all healthy-donor time intervals. The binomial model flagged about 1.2 differentially abundant clones between technical replicates, compared with 15 to 17 over two weeks and 19 over roughly 4 weeks. Across all healthy donors, variance in clone template counts between approximately two-week samples was found to increase significantly with total template count. It was expected by the authors that biological variance in healthy repertoires might increase further over much longer intervals, such as months to years.

TCRbeta CDR3 regions were profiled with the immunoSEQ Assay using bias-controlled multiplex PCR amplification of genomic DNA. On the authors' methods: To quantify the absolute abundance of each unique TCRbeta CDR3 region, the sequences were collapsed and filtered. Two models were used to test differential abundance: a binomial model (Fisher-equivalent) and a beta-binomial model that adds time-dependent variance fitted from healthy donors. Clones with fewer than 5 combined templates were removed, and a clone was called differentially abundant if the clone's Benjamini-Hochberg FDR was below 0.01. In the beta-binomial model, variance was expressed as a function of the total template count across the two samples, in the form v = (b*log(k)+a)^2. This immuneACCESS table, as held by TCRdb, lists in-frame sequences with V and J called but not all clones. Of the missing ones, under half trace to an unresolved V gene in checked studies; the others have no known cause. The DNA gave D and trimming, while V, J and clone size come from that table. Recorded for this sample are 81,000 or so clones; 84% of them occurred a single time. The ten biggest clones cover around 20% of the sample.

During the collection period, no immune events, such as infections, were documented for the healthy donors. Blood repertoires from healthy donors were used as a training cohort for calibrating time-dependent variance in a beta-binomial model of differential abundance of T-cell clones. There were some 10 healthy donors in the training cohort, of whom 3 were female and 7 were male. The donors were between about 25 and 70 years old, with an average age of 43 years. Obtained from a commercial supplier, whole blood was collected from each healthy donor at three time points set two to three weeks apart. For immunosequencing, genomic DNA was extracted from unsorted whole blood. As regards this clone: Its binding antigen is unknown. No per-base quality is available; no much larger clone lies one base away.

In the germline V gene, CDR1 corresponds to LGHNA and CDR2 to YSLEER. The CDR3, cysteine through phenylalanine, is 14 amino acids long. Solely the CDR3 DNA is kept, with 42 bases framed from the first base. Between the V and J ends, shortened by 2 bases and 7 bases respectively, the junction contains 11 bases. The rearrangement joined TRBV4-3 to TRBJ2-2; tentative D gene TRBD1, with 5 bases matching. The source material was blood. This TCR derives from a person between 18 and 75 years old in good health. At the DNA level, the sequence is TGCGCCAGCAGCCAATTGGCAGGGTTCGGGGAGCTGTTTTTT. The translation is CASSQLAGFGELFF.